Following are 7 T cell receptor beta chains from one sample sequenced in a study of shared clonotypes between healthy human individuals. Profiling relied on immunoSEQ multiplex PCR, and the TCRdb table lists in-frame clones only, not all of them. The repertoire holds about 1.5 million clones, roughly 98% seen once, with roughly 0.4% in the top ten. The sequencing input was naive CD4+ T cells sorted from blood. Subset noted: CD45RA+ positively selected. All receptors derive from a man aged 30 to 39 in good health.

This clone was seen only once. The V and J genes are TRBV5-4 and TRBJ2-3; D is unresolved. The ends were cut back, 4 bases at V and 1 base at J, with 7 bases in the middle. There are 13 residues in the CDR3. In germline, CDR1 is SGHNT, CDR2 YYREEE (reference sequence). The CDR3 protein is CASSADRTDTQYF. CDR3 nucleotide sequence: TGTGCCAGCAGCGCGGATCGCACAGATACGCAGTATTTT.

CDR3 residues: CASSLEPNTDTQYF. The CDR3 coding sequence is TGTGCCAGCAGCTTAGAACCGAACACAGATACGCAGTATTTT. V usage is TRBV7-8 and J usage is TRBJ2-3; D is undetermined. This CDR3 is built from 14 residues. Germline V CDR1 and CDR2: SGHVS, FQNEAQ. Trimming cost V 1 base and J 2 bases, with 7 bases left between them.

This chain links TRBV5-1 with TRBJ2-2, with TRBD2 identical over 8 bases. From germline, CDR1 is SGHRS and CDR2 YFSETQ. The CDR3 spans 16 residues. J was trimmed by 5 bases and V by 0 bases; bases with no gene match: 6. The DNA for the CDR3 is TGCGCCAGCAGCTTGGAAGCGGGAGCAATGACCGGGGAGCTGTTTTTT. Protein product: CASSLEAGAMTGELFF.

The rearrangement links TRBV7-8 to TRBJ2-3; tentatively, D is TRBD1 (5 bases). Trimming took 2 bases from V and 6 from J, leaving 21 bases between them. Germline V gene lookup returns CDR1 SGHVS and CDR2 FQNEAQ. This CDR3 is built from 17 residues. In DNA form, the CDR3 reads TGTGCCAGCAGCTTAAGCCCTACTCGGGTAGGGGTGGATACGCAGTATTTT. Encoded protein: CASSLSPTRVGVDTQYF. The full variable domain, its missing parts supplied by reference TRBV7-8 and TRBJ2-3, is GAGVSQSPRYKVAKRGQDVALRCDPISGHVSLFWYQQALGQGPEFLTYFQNEAQLDKSGLPSDRFFAERPEGSVSTLKIQRTQQEDSAVYLCASSLSPTRVGVDTQYFGPGTRLTVL.

A single count supports this clone. The chain links TRBV10-3 to TRBJ2-7, with TRBD1 as a possible D gene (6 bases). CDR3 length: 14 amino acids. Looked up from germline, CDR1 is ENHRY and CDR2 is SYGVKD. V was cut by 7 bases and J by 5 bases, with 18 bases left in between. CDR3 amino acids: CAITRTEGPNEQYF. CDR3 DNA sequence: TGTGCCATCACTCGGACAGAGGGTCCCAACGAGCAGTACTTC.

This clone has only one observation. V is TRBV19 and J is TRBJ2-2, with no clear D. V was cut by 7 bases and J by 1 base, with 7 bases left in between. Germline loops: CDR1 LNHDA, CDR2 SQIVND (reference sequence). The CDR3 loop spans 13 amino acids. CDR3 DNA: TGTGCCAGTATAGAACAGAACACCGGGGAGCTGTTTTTT. This gives the protein CASIEQNTGELFF.

The V gene is TRBV18, the J gene TRBJ2-5; 9 positions match TRBD2. The CDR3 sequence is 17 residues long. Trimming took 1 base from V and 5 from J; bases not matched to a gene: 11. CDR1 is KGHSH and CDR2 is LQKENI in the germline V gene. CDR3 residues: CASSPRFGSGSSETQYF. In nucleotides, the CDR3 is TGTGCCAGCTCACCACGATTCGGTAGCGGGAGTTCCGAGACCCAGTACTTC.